This is a list of T cell receptor beta chains from one sample in a study of blood T cell repertoires in COVID-19. Profiled with immunoSEQ multiplex PCR; TCRdb holds only in-frame clones, not every one. This sample has around 23,000 clones, with about 88% found just once. Sample: peripheral blood. The receptors were sampled from a human donor in a cohort sampled during active COVID-19. The conserved cysteine and the conserved F or W are not part of the CDR3 here.

v_gene: TRBV5-1
CDR3aa: ASSLGGARGGRVDTTYNEQF

v_gene: TRBV27
CDR3aa: ASRGTRFTVNEQF

v_gene: TRBV7-2
CDR3aa: ASSSNWAGFYEQY

v_gene: TRBV4-3
CDR3aa: ASSQDQGQPQH

v_gene: TRBV6-4
CDR3aa: ASSDSAGQGVGYT

v_gene: TRBV27
CDR3aa: ASSPSIGGNYGYT

v_gene: TRBV19
CDR3aa: ASDETPGSYNEQF

v_gene: TRBV15
CDR3aa: ATSSRDRYYGYT

v_gene: TRBV30
CDR3aa: AWKPGTQNEKLF

v_gene: TRBV18
CDR3aa: ASSPMTEGNTIY

v_gene: TRBV11-1
CDR3aa: ASSGGLAGPDTQY

v_gene: TRBV5-4
CDR3aa: ASSSGRQGGSYEQY

v_gene: TRBV30
CDR3aa: AWSLTTGVNEKLF

v_gene: TRBV2
CDR3aa: ASKGDHSYEQY

v_gene: TRBV3-1/TRBV3-2
CDR3aa: ASSFLLTGGYRETQY

v_gene: TRBV10-2
CDR3aa: ASSPTGGGGYT

v_gene: TRBV5-1
CDR3aa: ASSQTGATTNEKLF

v_gene: TRBV9
CDR3aa: ASSISGRATETQY

v_gene: TRBV7-9
CDR3aa: ASSLSLRGPSYEQY

v_gene: TRBV5-4
CDR3aa: ASSAGTAPYGYT

v_gene: TRBV10-2
CDR3aa: ASKPGQGLMAGELF

v_gene: TRBV5-6
CDR3aa: ASSLAGGAYEQY

v_gene: TRBV5-1
CDR3aa: ASSLEEARPIEQY

v_gene: TRBV3-1/TRBV3-2
CDR3aa: ASSHSVSNYGYT

v_gene: TRBV5-6
CDR3aa: ASPTALYSNQPQH

v_gene: TRBV28
CDR3aa: ASRPVTGHRTYEQY

v_gene: TRBV19
CDR3aa: ASSFQGMPTDTQY